These 28 T cell receptor beta chains were sequenced from one sample in a study of T cell clonality in common variable immunodeficiency. Their antigens are not known. The study, taken as a whole, reports: In common variable immunodeficiency, TCR beta chains reportedly carried fewer deletions and N-nucleotide insertions.

The assay was immunoSEQ multiplex PCR, and TCRdb's table has in-frame clones only and misses some. The record shows about 42,000 clones for this sample, with no singletons present. Sequenced material: peripheral blood mononuclear cells. These receptors were obtained from a human donor with common variable immunodeficiency.

This clone appeared many times. The read is 3 residues too short to cover the CDR3 end, so that end is filled in from the germline J gene. The chain has TRBV7-2 and TRBJ2-1; unclear D gene. CDR1 and CDR2 from the germline V gene are SGHTA and FQGNSA. The CDR3 length is 11 residues. Trimming shortened V by 2 bases and J by 7 bases, and 3 bases separated the two germline ends. The DNA read from the CDR3 is TGTGCCAGCAGCTTAATAAATGAG. Its protein product is CASSLINE. In full, the CDR3 is CASSLINEQFF.

This clone has just a few counts. The read ends 3 residues shy of where the CDR3 ends; the end is completed using the germline J gene. The V call is TRBV7-2, the J call TRBJ1-1, with D tentatively TRBD1 (6 bases). Trimming stripped 0 bases from V and 4 bases from J, with 15 bases between. Germline values: CDR1 SGHTA, CDR2 FQGNSA. CDR3 length: 16 residues. The CDR3 reads CASSLASWGRGTEAFF. The CDR3 DNA, read in part, is TGTGCCAGCAGCTTAGCGAGCTGGGGGCGCGGCACTGAA.

This clone was counted many times. The read falls 3 residues short of the CDR3 end, and the missing part is taken from the germline J gene. V and J are TRBV4-1 and TRBJ2-5; 8 positions match TRBD1. Germline values: CDR1 MGHRA, CDR2 YSYEKL. CDR3 size: 15 residues. J lost 4 bases, V lost 1 base, and 5 bases had no gene match. The covered CDR3 bases are TGCGCCAGCAGCCAAGTCGCAGGGGGCGGAGAGACC. Translated, it gives CASSQVAGGGET. The full CDR3 protein reads CASSQVAGGGETQYF.

The sample holds a few counts of this clone. The read ends 3 residues early relative to the CDR3; the germline J gene fills the gap. V and J are TRBV11-1 and TRBJ2-1; the match to TRBD2 covers 7 bases. The CDR3 length is 14 residues. Germline trimming cut 2 bases from V and 6 bases from J; bases unmatched to any gene: 4. Germline V gene lookup returns CDR1 SGHAT and CDR2 FQDESV (reference sequence). CDR3 in amino acids: CASSLSLAVNEQFF. The part of the CDR3 DNA that was read is TGTGCCAGCAGCTTAAGTCTAGCGGTCAATGAG.

This clone was picked up many times. The CDR3 end lies 3 residues beyond the end of the read and is filled in from the germline J gene. The sample carries other DNA sequences with the same CDR3. The chain uses TRBV29-1 and TRBJ1-5; D is uncertain. This CDR3 is built from 14 residues. Germline V gene lookup returns CDR1 SQVTM and CDR2 ANQGSEA. Between the trimmed V and J ends, which lost 4 bases and 0 bases, there was a span of 10 bases. The CDR3 loop reads CSVGDSYSNQPQHF. The sequenced part of the CDR3 DNA is TGCAGCGTTGGAGATTCGTATAGCAATCAGCCC.

As concerns this clone: The sequence runs out 3 residues before the end of the CDR3; the remainder is reconstructed from the germline J gene. V usage is TRBV7-9 and J usage is TRBJ2-3, with D hard to call. V was clipped by 5 bases and J by 0 bases, with 3 bases between them. This CDR3 has 12 amino acids. Germline values: CDR1 SEHNR, CDR2 FQNEAQ (reference sequence). The sequenced CDR3 bases are TGTGCCAGCAGCACTAGCACAGATACG. This sequence encodes CASSTSTDT. The complete CDR3 reads CASSTSTDTQYF.

This clone was observed many times. Coverage ceases 3 residues before the CDR3 finishes, and the germline J gene fills in the end. The rearrangement joins TRBV11-3 to TRBJ2-5, with D possibly being TRBD2 (6 bases). From germline, CDR1 is SGHNT and CDR2 YENEEA. V gave up 5 bases and J gave up 2 bases, with 15 bases separating them. The CDR3 consists of 15 residues. Incomplete CDR3 DNA: TGTGCCAGCAGCCCAGGGATAGCGGAGCAAGAGACC. It translates to CASSPGIAEQET. The whole CDR3 sequence reads CASSPGIAEQETQYF. The entire variable domain, with the rest obtained from reference TRBV11-3 and TRBJ2-5, is as follows: EAGVVQSPRYKIIEKKQPVAFWCNPISGHNTLYWYLQNLGQGPELLIRYENEEAVDDSQLPKDRFSAERLKGVDSTLKIQPAELGDSAVYLCASSPGIAEQETQYFGPGTRLLVL.

This clone showed up many times. The CDR3 loop is CAWSVGTGTNYNEQFF. The CDR3 DNA, read in part, is TGTGCCTGGAGTGTGGGGACAGGGACTAACTACAATGAG. The chain links TRBV30 to TRBJ2-1, with 9 bases matching TRBD1. The observed sequence ends 3 residues before the CDR3 terminus, with the missing tail filled in from the germline J gene. Trimming cost V 0 bases and J 3 bases; bases outside gene matches: 6. The V gene's germline CDR1 is GTSNPN and CDR2 SVGIG (reference sequence). The CDR3 covers 16 residues. The full variable domain, its missing parts supplied by reference TRBV30 and TRBJ2-1, is SQTIHQWPATLVQPVGSPLSLECTVEGTSNPNLYWYRQAAGRGLQLLFYSVGIGQISSEVPQNLSASRPQDRQFILSSKKLLLSDSGFYLCAWSVGTGTNYNEQFFGPGTRLTVL.

This clone came up many times. The read is 3 residues too short to cover the CDR3 end, so that end is filled in from the germline J gene. This sequence joins TRBV10-3 and TRBJ2-3; 10 positions match TRBD1. The V gene end was trimmed by 9 bases and the J gene end by 1 base; junction bases not matched to a gene: 10. The CDR3 sequence is 16 residues long. CDR1 and CDR2 from the germline V gene are ENHRY and SYGVKD. The CDR3 spells CAMGQGSTLGTDTQYF. The DNA read from the CDR3 is TGTGCCATGGGACAGGGGAGCACTTTGGGCACAGATACG.

A few counts support this clone. The sequence runs out 3 residues before the end of the CDR3; the remainder is reconstructed from the germline J gene. The rearrangement links TRBV19 to TRBJ2-5, with a tentative D call TRBD2 (6 bases). Deletions cut 2 bases from V and 1 base from J, with 8 bases between. The CDR3 extends over 14 amino acids. Germline V lookup: CDR1 LNHDA, CDR2 SQIVND (reference sequence). The CDR3 reads CASSISSAQETQYF. CDR3 DNA, as far as it was read: TGTGCCAGTAGTATATCTAGCGCCCAAGAGACC.

This clone was detected ten times or more. Read coverage stops 3 residues before the CDR3 terminus; the germline J gene supplies the remainder. This chain connects TRBV5-6 to TRBJ1-4; 10 nucleotides align to TRBD1. Per germline, CDR1 SGHDT and CDR2 YYEEEE. The CDR3 extends over 15 amino acids. V lost 4 bases to trimming and J lost 7 bases; unmatched junction nucleotides: 7. Incomplete CDR3 DNA: TGTGCCAGCAGCCAGCAAGGGACAGGGGTTGAAAAA. It yields the protein CASSQQGTGVEK. The whole CDR3 sequence reads CASSQQGTGVEKLFF.

This clone was seen only a few times. The read halts 3 residues ahead of the CDR3 end, with the missing end drawn from the germline J gene. The chain carries TRBV2 and TRBJ2-3, with TRBD2 matching 7 bases. Germline values: CDR1 SNHLY, CDR2 FYNNEI. The CDR3 sequence is 14 residues long. The ends lost 5 bases at V and 1 base at J; junction bases unmatched: 3. Partial CDR3 DNA: TGTGCCAGCAGTTTGGCGGGGGGCACAGATACG. Its protein product is CASSLAGGTDT. The entire CDR3 reads CASSLAGGTDTQYF.

In this sample, this clone turned up many times. The CDR3 extends 3 residues past the end of the read, so its final part is completed from the germline J gene. The chain carries TRBV18 and TRBJ2-7; perhaps TRBD2 as D (5 bases). This CDR3 has 14 residues. V was cut by 3 bases and J by 0 bases, with 9 bases left in between. Germline assignment: CDR1 KGHSH and CDR2 LQKENI. CDR3 residues: CASSPTSSSYEQYF. CDR3 DNA, as far as it was read: TGTGCCAGCTCACCCACTAGTAGCTCCTACGAG.

This clone was observed at least ten times. The sequence runs out 3 residues before the end of the CDR3; the remainder is reconstructed from the germline J gene. The chain carries TRBV29-1 and TRBJ1-1; weak D call: TRBD1 (6 bases). The CDR3 is made up of 12 amino acids. Germline-derived CDR1 and CDR2 are SQVTM and ANQGSEA. Trimming cost V 7 bases and J 5 bases, with 14 bases left between them. The CDR3 sequence is CSAQGGRTEAFF. Partial CDR3 DNA: TGCAGCGCACAGGGTGGGAGGACTGAA.

The table lists this clone with many counts. The sequence runs out 3 residues before the end of the CDR3; the remainder is reconstructed from the germline J gene. This chain links TRBV19 with TRBJ1-2, with D uncertain. Germline V gives CDR1 LNHDA, CDR2 SQIVND (reference sequence). This CDR3 has 14 residues. Trimming removed 2 bases at V and 4 bases at J, with 11 bases between. CDR3 amino acids: CASSIIEVTYGYTF. Incomplete CDR3 DNA: TGTGCCAGTAGTATAATTGAGGTTACCTATGGC.

Note on this clone: Read sequence stops 3 residues before the CDR3 end, and the germline J gene provides the missing end. V and J are TRBV2 and TRBJ2-1, with 8 bases matching TRBD1. After removal of 6 bases from V and 7 bases from J, the junction contained 14 bases not matched to a gene. The CDR3 runs 16 residues. In germline, CDR1 is SNHLY, CDR2 FYNNEI. CDR3 sequence: CASRGSNQGAPNEQFF. The DNA read from the CDR3 is TGTGCCAGCAGGGGGAGCAACCAGGGGGCGCCGAATGAG.

This clone has a count of ten or more. The CDR3 end falls 3 residues outside the read, so it is completed with the germline J gene. The V and J genes are TRBV29-1 and TRBJ2-5; D not resolved. Trimming removed 0 bases at V and 0 bases at J, with 11 bases between. The CDR3 covers 15 residues. CDR1 is SQVTM and CDR2 is ANQGSEA in the germline V gene. This CDR3 is CSVEDPNSHQETQYF. The part of the CDR3 DNA that was read is TGCAGCGTTGAAGATCCGAACAGTCACCAAGAGACC.

About this clone itself: The CDR3 extends 3 residues past the end of the read, so its final part is completed from the germline J gene. The V gene is TRBV19, the J gene TRBJ2-1, with D possibly being TRBD1 (6 bases). V lost 5 bases, J lost 8 bases, and 22 bases lay in between. From germline, CDR1 is LNHDA and CDR2 SQIVND (reference sequence). The CDR3 is 16 residues long. CDR3 bases read: TGTGCCAGTAGTCCCCGATGGGTGGGGGCAGAGGATGAG. This translates into CASSPRWVGAEDE. The CDR3 reads in full as CASSPRWVGAEDEQFF.

The sample holds many counts of this clone. The read ends 3 residues early relative to the CDR3; the germline J gene fills the gap. This chain links TRBV20-1 with TRBJ2-5, with D maybe TRBD1 (5 bases). Per the germline V gene, CDR1 is DFQATT and CDR2 is SNEGSKA (reference sequence). The CDR3 runs 13 residues. The ends were cut back, 5 bases at V and 1 base at J, with 11 bases in the middle. CDR3 sequence: CSAYTGLQETQYF. The sequenced part of the CDR3 DNA is TGCAGTGCTTATACAGGCCTCCAAGAGACC.

This clone occurred many times. The sequence runs out 3 residues before the end of the CDR3; the remainder is reconstructed from the germline J gene. The rearrangement links TRBV20-1 to TRBJ2-1, with 8 bases identical to TRBD1. Germline V gives CDR1 DFQATT, CDR2 SNEGSKA (reference sequence). CDR3 length: 12 residues. The ends lost 6 bases at V and 5 bases at J; junction bases unmatched: 3. This CDR3 is CSATDRDNEQFF. CDR3 DNA (partial): TGCAGTGCGACGGACAGGGACAATGAG.

This clone showed up just a few times. Read coverage stops 3 residues before the CDR3 terminus; the germline J gene supplies the remainder. This sequence joins TRBV7-2 and TRBJ2-3; TRBD1 matches at 7 bases. V lost 1 base and J lost 2; bases outside the gene matches: 3. CDR1 and CDR2 (germline): SGHTA, FQGNSA. CDR3 length equals 15 residues. CDR3 DNA, as far as it was read: TGTGCCAGCAGCTTAGTCGACAGGGACACAGATACG. Its protein product is CASSLVDRDTDT. The CDR3 in its entirety is CASSLVDRDTDTQYF.

As concerns this clone: From the germline J gene comes the end of the CDR3, since the read stops 3 residues before it. This sequence joins TRBV2 and TRBJ2-4; a possible D gene is TRBD1 (5 bases). Trimming took off 10 bases at V and 0 bases at J, with 16 bases between the two ends. Germline V gives CDR1 SNHLY, CDR2 FYNNEI. The CDR3 sequence is 15 residues long. CDR3 region: CATQNQGIAKNIQYF. Partial CDR3 DNA: TGTGCCACTCAAAATCAGGGAATAGCCAAAAACATT.

About this clone: The observed sequence ends 3 residues before the CDR3 terminus, with the missing tail filled in from the germline J gene. The chain joins TRBV7-2 to TRBJ1-6; D may be TRBD1 (6 bases). Germline lookup yields CDR1 SGHTA and CDR2 FQGNSA. The CDR3 totals 15 residues. V lost 1 base and J 7 bases, leaving 11 bases between the germline ends. CDR3 residues: CASSLGTGNNSPLHF. The CDR3 DNA, read in part, is TGTGCCAGCAGCTTAGGTACAGGGAACAATTCACCC.

This clone has at least ten counts. The read falls 3 residues short of the CDR3 end, and the missing part is taken from the germline J gene. The V gene is TRBV19, the J gene TRBJ2-4; perhaps TRBD1 as D (5 bases). The V and J ends lost 4 bases and 1 base respectively, with 17 bases between them. Germline lookup yields CDR1 LNHDA and CDR2 SQIVND (reference sequence). CDR3 size: 17 residues. The DNA read from the CDR3 is TGTGCCAGTAGTACCTTCCAGGGTTTAGGGGCCAAAAACATT. Residues: CASSTFQGLGAKNI. The full CDR3 protein is CASSTFQGLGAKNIQYF.

Only a few counts were recorded for this clone. CDR3 bases read: TGTGCCTCTTCGGGGGGGGCGGGAGTGATCACCGGGGAG. It specifies CASSGGAGVITGE. The full-length CDR3 reads as CASSGGAGVITGELFF. The chain recombines TRBV30 with TRBJ2-2; 8 bases map to TRBD2. The read comes to an end 3 residues before the CDR3 does, leaving the germline J gene to fill in the end. The CDR3 loop spans 16 amino acids. Per germline, CDR1 GTSNPN and CDR2 SVGIG (reference sequence). Unmatched junction bases numbered 14, after V lost 7 bases and J lost 4 bases.

This clone came up many times. The read terminates 3 residues before the CDR3 end, so the remaining end is supplied by the germline J gene. The chain joins TRBV7-2 to TRBJ2-7, with 8 bases matching TRBD2. Germline CDR1 reads SGHTA; CDR2 reads FQGNSA. Unmatched junction bases numbered 6, after V lost 5 bases and J lost 0 bases. This CDR3 is built from 15 residues. The part of the CDR3 DNA that was read is TGTGCCAGCAGCAGCGGGGGTCTGAGCTCCTACGAG. Residues: CASSSGGLSSYE. The complete CDR3 sequence is CASSSGGLSSYEQYF.

This clone has ten or more counts. The sequence runs out 3 residues before the end of the CDR3; the remainder is reconstructed from the germline J gene. This sequence joins TRBV18 and TRBJ1-2; maybe TRBD1 (5 bases). Looked up from germline, CDR1 is KGHSH and CDR2 is LQKENI. Trimming pared 0 bases from V and 3 bases from J, leaving 5 bases between. This CDR3 region has 13 residues. The part of the CDR3 DNA that was read is TGTGCCAGCTCACCACCAGGGGACTATGGC. Its protein is CASSPPGDYG. The whole CDR3 is CASSPPGDYGYTF.

This clone turned up a few times. The observed sequence ends 3 residues before the CDR3 terminus, with the missing tail filled in from the germline J gene. This chain links TRBV30 with TRBJ1-5, with 9 bases aligning to TRBD1. Germline V gene data show CDR1 as GTSNPN and CDR2 as SVGIG (reference sequence). The CDR3 contains 14 residues. Losses at the gene ends were 4 bases for V and 5 bases for J; bases not matched to a gene: 6. This CDR3 is CAWIPQGAHQPQHF. Incomplete CDR3 DNA: TGTGCCTGGATCCCACAGGGGGCCCATCAGCCC.